A single sample is the source of the 30 T cell receptor beta chains below, sequenced in a study of T cells in Graves' hyperthyroidism and ophthalmopathy (dated by TCRdb to the late 2010s). To prepare the library, multiplex PCR was applied. Sequencing relied on an Illumina HiSeq 2000. The TCR beta CDR3 regions were amplified from the RNA transcripts. The TCR CDR3 was subjected to a first round of RT-PCR using the HTBI primer set and the Qiagen OneStep RT-PCR kit. TCRdb redid the processing of the public reads, applying fastp at Q25 and MiXCR, and retained in-frame beta chains. Under each unique CDR3 protein, matching rows form one entry showing the most common genes and DNA. The sample yields 300,000 to 450,000 distinct CDR3 sequences; 14% were counted once. The ten biggest clones cover about 10% of the sample. The sequencing sample was made of blood. The receptors were sampled from an older woman with Graves' hyperthyroidism.

This clonotype has at least ten counts. The rearrangement links TRBV11-2 to TRBJ2-1, with 9 bases fitting TRBD2. Germline V lookup: CDR1 SGHAT, CDR2 FQNNGV. J gave up 4 bases and V 5 bases, and 12 bases lay outside the gene matches. The CDR3 extends over 17 amino acids. CDR3 nucleotides: TGTGCCAGCAGCCCGCCCGGGGGGCGGGAGGGATACAATGAGCAGTTCTTC. It yields the protein CASSPPGGREGYNEQFF.

This clonotype was picked up a small number of times. The rearrangement uses TRBV5-5 and TRBJ2-1, with TRBD2 matching 8 bases. The length of the CDR3 is 14 residues. The junction had 11 bases not matched to a gene; V was cut back by 4 bases and J by 11 bases. The germline gives CDR1 SGHKS, CDR2 YYEKEE (reference sequence). CDR3 protein: CASSVEVLAGQQFF. The DNA for the CDR3 is TGTGCCAGCAGCGTGGAAGTATTAGCGGGGCAGCAGTTCTTC.

This chain joins TRBV30 and TRBJ2-7; a weak D match, TRBD2 (6 bases). V was shortened by 4 bases and J by 2 bases, with 12 bases between the two germline ends. Looked up from germline, CDR1 is GTSNPN and CDR2 is SVGIG (reference sequence). This CDR3 spans 13 amino acids. The CDR3 DNA sequence: TGTGCCTGGAACATAGCGGTACCCTACGAGCAGTACTTC. This gives the protein CAWNIAVPYEQYF. Full variable domain (remainder filled in from reference TRBV30 and TRBJ2-7): SQTIHQWPATLVQPVGSPLSLECTVEGTSNPNLYWYRQAAGRGLQLLFYSVGIGQISSEVPQNLSASRPQDRQFILSSKKLLLSDSGFYLCAWNIAVPYEQYFGPGTRLTVT.

About this clonotype itself: A much larger clone sits a single nucleotide away, making a read error possible. V is TRBV12-3 or TRBV12-4 and J is TRBJ1-3, with D possibly matching TRBD1 (5 bases). The CDR3 is 15 residues long. The DNA for the CDR3 is TGTGCCCGCAGTTTCCCGGGGGGAACTGGAAACACCATATATTTT. It specifies CARSFPGGTGNTIYF.

This clonotype was detected many times. The genes are TRBV30 and TRBJ2-7, with D perhaps matching TRBD1 or TRBD2 (6 bases each). This CDR3 contains 14 residues. Trimming took 0 bases from V and 1 from J, leaving 10 bases between them. Germline CDR1 GTSNPN, CDR2 SVGIG (reference sequence). The DNA for the CDR3 is TGTGCCTGGAGTGTACAGGGACTGTCCTACGAGCAGTACTTC. Translated: CAWSVQGLSYEQYF.

This clonotype has at least ten counts. The chain couples TRBV7-6 to TRBJ2-7, with 8 bases that match TRBD2. CDR1 and CDR2 from the germline V gene are SGHVS and FNYEAQ. The CDR3 is 18 residues long. The ends lost 4 bases at V and 1 base at J; junction bases unmatched: 15. CDR3 loop: CASSSSRGGSGASYEQYF. The CDR3 DNA reads TGTGCCAGCAGCTCTTCCCGGGGGGGAAGCGGGGCGTCCTACGAGCAGTACTTC.

This clonotype was detected ten times or more. The chain combines TRBV7-9 with TRBJ2-1; 9 nucleotides line up with TRBD2. This CDR3 has 15 residues. V dropped 4 bases and J dropped 3; count of bases not matched to a gene: 4. Per the germline V gene, CDR1 is SEHNR and CDR2 is FQNEAQ (reference sequence). The CDR3 spells CASSSLAGDYNEQFF. Here the CDR3 DNA reads TGTGCCAGCAGCTCCTTAGCGGGAGACTACAATGAGCAGTTCTTC.

V is TRBV7-9 and J is TRBJ2-5; 7 nucleotides align to TRBD2. V was pared by 3 bases and J by 12 bases, with 7 bases of the junction left unmatched. The V gene's germline CDR1 is SEHNR and CDR2 FQNEAQ (reference sequence). The CDR3 totals 12 residues. The CDR3 DNA sequence: TGTGCCAGCAGCTTGGGGGGGACCGGGGAGTACTTC. It translates to CASSLGGTGEYF.

Only a few counts were recorded for this clonotype. V gene TRBV12-3 or TRBV12-4 combines with J gene TRBJ2-4, with no clear D. Trimming took 1 base from V and 0 from J, leaving 4 bases between them. The CDR3 length is 14 residues. As DNA, the CDR3 is TGTGCCAGCAGTTTAGGGACAGCCAAAAACATTCAGTACTTC. Its translation: CASSLGTAKNIQYF.

In this sample, this clonotype turned up a few times. Germline and junction disagree at one end, which may indicate a read error. The chain combines TRBV6-1 with TRBJ1-5; possibly TRBD1 for D (6 bases). Germline-derived CDR1 and CDR2 are MNHNS and SASEGT. This CDR3 region has 15 residues. The CDR3 sequence: CASREQGASNQPQRF. The CDR3 DNA reads as TGTGCCAGCAGAGAACAGGGAGCTAGCAATCAGCCCCAGCGTTTT.

V usage is TRBV28 and J usage is TRBJ2-1, with 11 bases matching TRBD2. This CDR3 is 16 amino acids long. Germline V gene data show CDR1 as MDHEN and CDR2 as SYDVKM. Losses at the gene ends were 1 base for V and 8 bases for J; bases not matched to a gene: 7. The DNA for the CDR3 is TGTGCCAGCAGTTTATTTTCTAGCGGGAGGATCTATGAGCAGTTCTTC. Residues: CASSLFSSGRIYEQFF. The full variable domain, rest sourced from reference TRBV28 and TRBJ2-1, is DVKVTQSSRYLVKRTGEKVFLECVQDMDHENMFWYRQDPGLGLRLIYFSYDVKMKEKGDIPEGYSVSREKKERFSLILESASTNQTSMYLCASSLFSSGRIYEQFFGPGTRLTVL.

In this sample, this clonotype turned up many times. The chain carries TRBV20-1 and TRBJ2-1; D uncertain. Looked up from germline, CDR1 is DFQATT and CDR2 is SNEGSKA (reference sequence). The ends were cut back, 3 bases at V and 9 bases at J, with 9 bases in the middle. This CDR3 has 11 amino acids. The CDR3 is CSARSRFEQFF. CDR3 DNA sequence: TGCAGTGCTAGGAGTAGGTTTGAGCAGTTCTTC.

The rearrangement uses TRBV28 and TRBJ2-1, with 7 nucleotides matching TRBD1. V dropped 2 bases and J dropped 8; count of bases not matched to a gene: 6. This CDR3 contains 14 residues. CDR1 and CDR2 from the germline V gene are MDHEN and SYDVKM. The CDR3 DNA is TGTGCCAGCAGTTTAGGACAGGCTCGGCATGAGCAGTTCTTC. It yields the protein CASSLGQARHEQFF. Full variable domain (rest looked up from reference TRBV28 and TRBJ2-1): DVKVTQSSRYLVKRTGEKVFLECVQDMDHENMFWYRQDPGLGLRLIYFSYDVKMKEKGDIPEGYSVSREKKERFSLILESASTNQTSMYLCASSLGQARHEQFFGPGTRLTVL.

This clonotype was seen repeatedly, ten times or more. The rearrangement uses TRBV30 and TRBJ1-5; no clear D gene. Trimming pared 0 bases from V and 2 bases from J, leaving 14 bases between. The CDR3 runs 16 residues. Germline CDR1 and CDR2: GTSNPN and SVGIG (reference sequence). CDR3 bases: TGTGCCTGGAGTGTGGGAGCAGCTTCCCGCAATCAGCCCCAGCATTTT. It encodes CAWSVGAASRNQPQHF.

This clonotype was found a few times. The chain joins TRBV10-3 to TRBJ2-5; D unclear. The CDR3 totals 12 residues. Trimming left V 10 bases short and J 2 bases short, with 11 bases between. CDR1 is ENHRY, CDR2 SYGVKD, per germline. CDR3 region: CATKTTQETQYF. In nucleotides, the CDR3 is TGTGCCACCAAGACAACACAAGAGACCCAGTACTTC.

Many counts were recorded for this clonotype. The chain recombines TRBV20-1 with TRBJ2-5; D call uncertain. CDR3 length: 10 amino acids. The ends were cut back, 6 bases at V and 6 bases at J, with 8 bases in the middle. Looked up from germline, CDR1 is DFQATT and CDR2 is SNEGSKA (reference sequence). The CDR3 DNA is TGCAGTGCGATTAAGAAGACCCAGTACTTC. Protein sequence: CSAIKKTQYF.

This clonotype is labeled medium-sized (0.01 to 0.1%). This chain uses TRBV2 with TRBJ2-3, with 7 bases matching TRBD1. This CDR3 is 12 amino acids long. Germline trimming cut 9 bases from V and 3 bases from J; bases unmatched to any gene: 3. Germline values: CDR1 SNHLY, CDR2 FYNNEI. CDR3 loop: CASGQDTDTQYF. In DNA form, the CDR3 reads TGTGCCAGTGGACAGGATACAGATACGCAGTATTTT.

This clonotype was seen ten or more times. The DNA of the CDR3 is TGTGCCAGCAGCCCCGGGACAGCGAGATACAATGAGCAGTTCTTC. It codes for CASSPGTARYNEQFF. The chain combines TRBV11-2 with TRBJ2-1; 7 bases align to TRBD1. V shed 5 bases, J shed 4 bases, and the junction held 8 bases outside the gene matches. The length of the CDR3 is 15 residues. Per the germline V gene, CDR1 is SGHAT and CDR2 is FQNNGV.

This clonotype was detected ten times or more. This sequence joins TRBV24-1 and TRBJ2-7, with 10 bases aligning to TRBD2. Trimming removed 4 bases from V and 3 bases from J; junction bases left unmatched: 5. The CDR3 runs to 15 residues. Germline CDR1 is KGHDR and CDR2 is SFDVKD. The CDR3 is CATSDPLAGVYEQYF. As DNA, the CDR3 is TGTGCCACCAGTGACCCCCTAGCGGGAGTCTACGAGCAGTACTTC.

This clonotype occurred many times. Here the CDR3 DNA reads TGTGCCAGCAGTGAAGATGCAGGGTTTATTTGGGCTTTCTTT. This gives the protein CASSEDAGFIWAFF. J is TRBJ1-1 and V is TRBV6-1, with D possibly being TRBD1 (5 bases). The germline gives CDR1 MNHNS, CDR2 SASEGT. This CDR3 comprises 14 residues. Trimming shortened V by 1 base and J by 11 bases, and 17 bases separated the two germline ends.

In this sample, this clonotype turned up many times. The J gene is TRBJ1-1, the V gene TRBV5-1; tentative D call: TRBD1 (5 bases). The V gene's germline CDR1 is SGHRS and CDR2 YFSETQ. Deletions cut 6 bases from V and 0 bases from J, with 12 bases between. The CDR3 extends over 14 amino acids. CDR3 in amino acids: CASMAGYMNTEAFF. Written as DNA, the CDR3 is TGCGCCAGCATGGCAGGGTATATGAACACTGAAGCTTTCTTT.

Ten or more counts support this clonotype. This rearrangement joins TRBV30 to TRBJ2-2; no reliable D call. The CDR3 spans 13 residues. Germline CDR1 and CDR2: GTSNPN and SVGIG (reference sequence). Trimming left V 1 base short and J 5 bases short, with 8 bases between. CDR3 DNA: TGTGCCTGGAGTGGGCTTCGGACCGGGGAGCTGTTTTTT. This gives the protein CAWSGLRTGELFF.

In its sample, this clonotype was seen many times. The V call is TRBV18, the J call TRBJ2-1; no reliable D call. The CDR3 spans 15 residues. The germline V gene encodes CDR1 KGHSH and CDR2 LQKENI. Deletions cut 2 bases from V and 0 bases from J, with 8 bases between. The CDR3 loop is CASSPETLSYNEQFF. In DNA form, the CDR3 reads TGTGCCAGCTCACCAGAGACCCTCTCCTACAATGAGCAGTTCTTC.

This clonotype was counted at least ten times. The chain recombines TRBV18 with TRBJ1-2, with a possible D match to TRBD1 (5 bases). CDR3 length: 12 amino acids. CDR1 and CDR2 from the germline V gene are KGHSH and LQKENI. Trimming cost V 4 bases and J 5 bases, with 8 bases left between them. CDR3 coding DNA: TGTGCCAGCTCACGGGACGTTTATGGCTACACCTTC. As protein: CASSRDVYGYTF.

This clonotype was observed many times. The CDR3 is CATSHRQLGTDTQYF. The CDR3 bases are TGTGCCACCAGCCACCGACAGTTGGGCACAGATACGCAGTATTTT. This chain connects TRBV24-1 to TRBJ2-3; D is possibly TRBD1 (5 bases). CDR3 length: 15 residues. Germline V CDR1 and CDR2: KGHDR, SFDVKD. Between the trimmed V and J ends, which lost 7 bases and 1 base, there was a span of 14 bases.

This clonotype was recorded many times. The CDR3 nucleotides read TGTGCCAGCAGCTCGACAGGGTGGGAAGAGACCCAGTACTTC. It translates to CASSSTGWEETQYF. The V and J genes are TRBV7-9 and TRBJ2-5; 7 bases align to TRBD1. CDR1 is SEHNR and CDR2 is FQNEAQ in the germline V gene (reference sequence). The CDR3 consists of 14 residues. Losses at the gene ends were 4 bases for V and 3 bases for J; bases not matched to a gene: 5.

The V gene is TRBV24-1, the J gene TRBJ2-7; 8 positions agree with TRBD1. Trimming at V came to 3 bases and at J to 5 bases, leaving 8 bases not matched to a gene. Germline CDR1 and CDR2: KGHDR and SFDVKD. The CDR3 is made up of 15 amino acids. The CDR3 loop is CATSDTRTGTHEQYF. CDR3 sequence (DNA): TGTGCCACCAGTGATACCCGGACAGGGACCCACGAGCAGTACTTC.

There are many counts of this clonotype. The chain couples TRBV2 to TRBJ2-2; 9 bases fit TRBD1. The CDR3 sequence is 14 residues long. V lost 6 bases to trimming and J lost 6 bases; unmatched junction nucleotides: 5. Germline V gene sequence: CDR1 SNHLY, CDR2 FYNNEI. This CDR3 is CASRATGGSGELFF. The CDR3 nucleotides are TGTGCCAGCAGGGCGACAGGGGGATCCGGGGAGCTGTTTTTT.

This clonotype was detected a few times. The V gene is TRBV19, the J gene TRBJ2-1, with TRBD2 identical over 11 bases. V shed 7 bases and J 4 bases; nucleotides not matched to a gene: 6. Germline V gives CDR1 LNHDA, CDR2 SQIVND (reference sequence). The CDR3 length is 15 residues. DNA of the CDR3: TGTGCCAGTACCGTAGCGGGAGGGCCGTACAATGAGCAGTTCTTC. It codes for CASTVAGGPYNEQFF.

The J gene is TRBJ1-4, the V gene TRBV12-3 or TRBV12-4; weak D call: TRBD1 (6 bases). With 3 bases removed from V and 4 bases from J, the gap between germline ends came to 12 bases. This CDR3 region has 15 residues. The CDR3 region has the DNA TGTGCCAGCAGTTTCGTGGGGGGCCTTAATGAAAAACTGTTTTTT. Translated: CASSFVGGLNEKLFF.